What follows are 14 T cell receptor beta chains derived from one specimen sequenced in a study of T cell clones after liver transplantation. Clones were read by immunoSEQ multiplex PCR, and TCRdb kept only the in-frame ones, dropping some. The sample consists of 55,000 to 75,000 clones, 80% to 95% of them appearing once. The sample was CD4+ T cells from blood, taken about 27 months after liver transplant. The origin of the receptors is a human patient who received a liver transplant. Among the T cells, some may be from the graft donor.

This clone has a single count. The chain joins TRBV5-1 to TRBJ2-7, with a possible D match to TRBD2 (6 bases). CDR3 size: 15 residues. The germline V gene encodes CDR1 SGHRS and CDR2 YFSETQ. Trimming pared 3 bases from V and 0 bases from J, leaving 13 bases between. The CDR3 DNA follows: TGCGCCAGCAGCTCCAGAAGCGGGTACTCCTACGAGCAGTACTTC. Protein: CASSSRSGYSYEQYF.

The chain couples TRBV19 to TRBJ2-2; D tentatively fits TRBD1 or TRBD2 (6 bases each). Trimming shortened V by 5 bases and J by 9 bases, and 19 bases separated the two germline ends. The CDR3 has 15 residues. The germline CDR1 and CDR2 sequences are LNHDA and SQIVND (reference sequence). Here the CDR3 DNA reads TGTGCCAGTAGTTCCCTGAGGGGGGTACACCGGGAGCTGTTTTTT. It specifies CASSSLRGVHRELFF.

This chain connects TRBV6-1 to TRBJ1-2; D might be TRBD1 (5 bases). This CDR3 contains 14 residues. In germline, CDR1 is MNHNS, CDR2 SASEGT. Trimming took 6 bases from V and 3 from J, leaving 14 bases between them. The CDR3 nucleotides are TGTGCCAGCAGCCCCGGGACGGATTACTATGGCTACACCTTC. The encoded protein is CASSPGTDYYGYTF.

The chain employs TRBV28 and TRBJ1-5; 7 bases fit TRBD1. V dropped 4 bases and J dropped 0; count of bases not matched to a gene: 6. The germline V gene encodes CDR1 MDHEN and CDR2 SYDVKM. The CDR3 is 16 amino acids. The CDR3 reads CASSSGQFYSNQPQHF. Written as DNA, the CDR3 is TGTGCCAGCAGTTCGGGACAGTTTTATAGCAATCAGCCCCAGCATTTT. Using reference TRBV28 and TRBJ1-5 for the parts outside the CDR3, the full variable domain is DVKVTQSSRYLVKRTGEKVFLECVQDMDHENMFWYRQDPGLGLRLIYFSYDVKMKEKGDIPEGYSVSREKKERFSLILESASTNQTSMYLCASSSGQFYSNQPQHFGDGTRLSIL.

The chain recombines TRBV5-1 with TRBJ2-2; D is uncertain. CDR1 is SGHRS and CDR2 is YFSETQ in the germline V gene. V shed 3 bases and J shed 0 bases, with 12 bases lying between them. This CDR3 spans 16 amino acids. The CDR3 protein is CASSYHTVTNTGELFF. In DNA, the CDR3 is TGCGCCAGCAGCTACCACACTGTTACGAACACCGGGGAGCTGTTTTTT.

The chain carries TRBV5-1 and TRBJ2-7; TRBD1 agrees at 9 bases. CDR3 length equals 14 residues. J gave up 4 bases and V 5 bases, and 7 bases lay outside the gene matches. Germline CDR1 and CDR2: SGHRS and YFSETQ. In DNA, the CDR3 is TGCGCCAGCAGAACCGGGACAGGGCCGTACGAGCAGTACTTC. Translating gives CASRTGTGPYEQYF.

The chain couples TRBV7-2 to TRBJ2-2; TRBD2 aligns across 7 bases. The germline V gene has CDR1 SGHTA and CDR2 FQGNSA. The CDR3 consists of 16 residues. The junction had 7 bases not matched to a gene; V was cut back by 5 bases and J by 1 base. The CDR3 DNA is TGTGCCAGCAGCCCCCGGATAGCGGGGAACACCGGGGAGCTGTTTTTT. This sequence encodes CASSPRIAGNTGELFF.

The genes are TRBV19 and TRBJ2-4; possible D gene TRBD1, 7 bases. The V end was cut by 4 bases, the J end by 4 bases, with 14 bases between. CDR3 length: 15 residues. Germline V gene lookup returns CDR1 LNHDA and CDR2 SQIVND (reference sequence). This CDR3 is CASSTGGTEKNIQYF. For the CDR3, the DNA is TGTGCCAGTAGTACTGGAGGGACAGAAAAAAACATTCAGTACTTC.

This clone was seen a single time. The chain has TRBV25-1 and TRBJ2-5; perhaps TRBD2 as D (5 bases). The CDR3 extends over 11 amino acids. Germline V lookup: CDR1 MGHDK, CDR2 SYGVNS. Trimming removed 6 bases at V and 4 bases at J, with 6 bases between. The CDR3 nucleotides read TGTGCCAGCAGCGCGGGAGAGACCCAGTACTTC. This translates into CASSAGETQYF.

This chain joins TRBV19 and TRBJ2-1; D not resolved. Trimming cost V 5 bases and J 0 bases, with 11 bases left between them. Germline V gene data show CDR1 as LNHDA and CDR2 as SQIVND (reference sequence). This CDR3 contains 15 residues. The CDR3 protein is CASSPQERSYNEQFF. The CDR3 region has the DNA TGTGCCAGTAGTCCTCAGGAGCGCTCCTACAATGAGCAGTTCTTC.

The chain is built from TRBV2 and TRBJ2-7, with 9 nucleotides matching TRBD2. The CDR3 is 14 amino acids. V gave up 6 bases and J gave up 3 bases; unmatched junction bases: 6. The germline V gene has CDR1 SNHLY and CDR2 FYNNEI. The CDR3, as DNA: TGTGCCAGCAGGCCAGCGGGAGGCCACTACGAGCAGTACTTC. Residues: CASRPAGGHYEQYF. Full variable domain (missing parts from reference TRBV2 and TRBJ2-7): EPEVTQTPSHQVTQMGQEVILRCVPISNHLYFYWYRQILGQKVEFLVSFYNNEISEKSEIFDDQFSVERPDGSNFTLKIRSTKLEDSAMYFCASRPAGGHYEQYFGPGTRLTVT.

The V and J genes are TRBV9 and TRBJ2-1; 9 nucleotides match TRBD2. The trim removed 0 bases at V and 10 bases at J, leaving 8 bases unmatched. CDR3 length: 15 amino acids. The germline V gene encodes CDR1 SGDLS and CDR2 YYNGEE. For the CDR3, the DNA is TGTGCCAGCAGCGTAGTTGATAGCGGGAGCGGAGAGCAGTTCTTC. Translating it yields CASSVVDSGSGEQFF.

The rearrangement joins TRBV27 to TRBJ1-5; D is possibly TRBD1 (6 bases). V lost 6 bases to trimming and J lost 4 bases, with 16 bases between them. Germline V gene sequence: CDR1 MNHEY, CDR2 SMNVEV (reference sequence). The CDR3 runs to 15 residues. The CDR3 nucleotides are TGTGCCAGCAGCTCAGGGGTATTCAGGAATCAGCCCCAGCATTTT. Translated: CASSSGVFRNQPQHF.

The chain has TRBV27 and TRBJ2-7; TRBD2 matches 14 bases. Germline assignment: CDR1 MNHEY and CDR2 SMNVEV (reference sequence). Unmatched junction bases numbered 6, after V lost 5 bases and J lost 6 bases. The CDR3 extends over 15 amino acids. The CDR3 region is CASSPTSGRASEQYF. The CDR3 DNA sequence: TGTGCCAGCAGTCCGACTAGCGGGAGGGCCAGCGAGCAGTACTTC.